This T cell receptor beta chain originates from a study of radiotherapy plus CTLA-4 blockade in lung cancer. Notes on the study in general: Interferon-beta and early blood T cell clone dynamics reportedly predicted response best. Expansion of tumor-derived TCR clones was observed in blood after radiotherapy plus ipilimumab.

Profiled with immunoSEQ multiplex PCR; TCRdb holds only in-frame clones, not every one. The sample contains approximately 33,000 clones, about 72% of which appear only once. Patients in the study, people with chemo-refractory metastatic non-small-cell lung cancer, received focal radiation plus ipilimumab CTLA-4 blockade. A note on this clone: Antigen specificity is unknown.

The receptor was isolated from a human donor with non-small cell lung cancer who had stable disease on radiotherapy plus ipilimumab. The sample here was peripheral blood, taken from a patient treated with radiotherapy plus ipilimumab.

In DNA, the CDR3 is TGCGCCAGCAGTCAATCCACGGGGGGAAGGGGTTCACCCCTCCACTTT. Protein sequence: CASSQSTGGRGSPLHF. The chain combines TRBV23-1 with TRBJ1-6; a possible D gene is TRBD1 (5 bases). TRBV23-1 is an ORF for which the function is uncertain. CDR3 length equals 16 residues. V was shortened by 0 bases and J by 9 bases, with 15 bases between the two germline ends.